This TCR beta chain was captured by sequencing in a study of shared clonotypes between healthy human individuals. V shed 1 base, J shed 5 bases, and the junction held 1 base outside the gene matches. The germline gives CDR1 SGHVS, CDR2 FNYEAQ. The CDR3 is 13 residues long. Comments on this clone: The sample holds other DNA sequences that translate to the same CDR3.

In the authors' workflow: ImmunoSEQ sequences covered only the junction and lacked quality scores; filtering therefore differed. Profiled with immunoSEQ multiplex PCR; TCRdb holds only in-frame clones, not every one. That table gives V, J and clone size, and the DNA gave D and trimming. The sample yields around 690,000 clones, 90% seen once. The TCR was taken from a young man in good health. Some clones in this sample may be carry-over from other donors' samples. Sequencing used memory CD8+ T cells from PBMCs. Subset in this sample: CD45RO+ cells pooled with CCR7-negative TemRA cells. The J gene is TRBJ1-1, the V gene TRBV7-6; the match to TRBD1 covers 7 bases. CDR3 amino acids: CASSLDRGTEAFF. CDR3 DNA: TGTGCCAGCAGCTTAGACAGGGGAACTGAAGCTTTCTTT.